What follows describes a single TCR beta chain. Assay: immunoSEQ multiplex PCR; the TCRdb copy retains only in-frame clones and omits some. Of under 110,000 clones in the sample, around 90% are singletons; the top ten hold roughly 1.5%. The data belong to a study of T cell changes during pregnancy in multiple sclerosis. The CDR3 sequence is 14 residues long. Germline CDR1 and CDR2: MGHRA and YSYEKL. Trimming at V came to 1 base and at J to 12 bases, leaving 9 bases not matched to a gene. The chain joins TRBV4-1 to TRBJ1-5; 7 bases line up with TRBD1. The TCR comes from a female donor with multiple sclerosis, enrolled in a pregnancy study. Material: peripheral blood, obtained after pregnancy. CDR3 residues: CASSQVLSTGLQHF. The CDR3 DNA follows: TGCGCCAGCAGCCAAGTTTTGTCGACAGGGCTCCAGCATTTT.